Shown below are 4 T cell receptor beta chains from a single sample sequenced in a study of beta chain features in type 1 diabetes (dated by TCRdb to between 2018 and 2020). These receptors have no known antigen. The paper as a whole reports these results and caveats: Type 1 diabetes patients showed a moderate but significant shortening of TCRB CDR3 length in all four CD4+ subsets.

To prepare the library, the immunoSEQ multiplex PCR assay was applied. The entire amount of isolated RNA was reverse transcribed using the High Capacity cDNA Reverse Transcription Kit, so the sequenced TCRB transcripts were expressed ones. Entries here come from immuneACCESS through TCRdb and include only in-frame sequences with V and J called. Some clones fail to appear in such tables; in the studies checked, an unresolved V gene covers under half of the shortfall, and the cause of the remainder is unknown. A total of around 150,000 clones appear in this sample, around 8% of them only once. Approximately 0.56% of the sample comes from the top ten. The sequenced material came from central memory CD4+ T cells from blood. Every receptor here comes from a woman between 18 and 29 years old with type 1 diabetes.

The chain joins TRBV11-1 to TRBJ2-3; TRBD2 matches 10 bases. CDR3 length equals 15 residues. Germline assignment: CDR1 SGHAT and CDR2 FQDESV (reference sequence). Trimming cost V 6 bases and J 3 bases; bases outside gene matches: 6. The CDR3 is CASSSGTSATDTQYF. CDR3 coding DNA: TGTGCCAGCAGTTCCGGGACTAGCGCGACAGATACGCAGTATTTT.

J is TRBJ1-1 and V is TRBV11-2, with D maybe TRBD1 (6 bases). Germline values: CDR1 SGHAT, CDR2 FQNNGV. Trimming stripped 5 bases from V and 7 bases from J, with 11 bases between. The CDR3 is made up of 12 amino acids. CDR3 nucleotide sequence: TGTGCCAGCAGCCTACAGGGAATTGAAGCTTTCTTT. Amino acids: CASSLQGIEAFF.

This clone was observed a handful of times. The chain uses TRBV2 and TRBJ1-2; weak D call: TRBD1 (5 bases). Trimming stripped 5 bases from V and 7 bases from J, with 11 bases between. This CDR3 contains 12 residues. Looked up from germline, CDR1 is SNHLY and CDR2 is FYNNEI. CDR3 bases: TGTGCCAGCAGTCCGGGGGGGAGTGGCTACACCTTC. Its protein product is CASSPGGSGYTF.

In this sample, this clone turned up many times. The chain carries TRBV7-9 and TRBJ2-7; D remains ambiguous. The CDR3 is 11 residues long. CDR1 and CDR2 (germline): SEHNR, FQNEAQ (reference sequence). Trimming cost V 5 bases and J 3 bases, with 5 bases left between them. CDR3 coding DNA: TGTGCCAGCAGCGACAACTACGAGCAGTACTTC. Protein sequence: CASSDNYEQYF.